This TCR beta chain was captured in a study of blood T cell repertoires in COVID-19. The overall study: The origin of the acute and convalescent COVID-19 samples was the United States, Italy and Spain.

In the original analysis: Amplification with reference gene primers provided the estimates of nucleated cell counts. The assay was immunoSEQ multiplex PCR, and TCRdb's table has in-frame clones only and misses some. The D gene and trimming were derived from the DNA, and the V and J assignments and clone size from that table. Of some 150,000 clones listed, roughly 90% are singletons. Participants came from roughly 23 US areas, aged roughly 18 to 95 years. The sequence was collected from a woman aged 25-40 years with acute COVID-19. Sequencing was done on a sample of PBMCs or T cells enriched from blood (not recorded which).

In DNA form, the CDR3 reads TGCGCCAGCAGCTTAAGTCGTGGAGGGTACGAGCAGTACTTC. Residues: CASSLSRGGYEQYF. The chain carries TRBV5-1 and TRBJ2-7; weak D call: TRBD2 (6 bases). Per germline, CDR1 SGHRS and CDR2 YFSETQ. The CDR3 is 14 amino acids. Trimming took 2 bases from V and 4 from J, leaving 13 bases between them.